A selection of T cell receptor beta chains follows, all from one sample in a study of early T cells in non-severe SARS-CoV-2 infection. MiXCR, run by TCRdb on the 5' RACE reads, gives a single entry per CDR3 protein. The table includes almost 85,000 distinct CDR3 sequences, over 10% detected once. The sample comprised whole blood. Every receptor here comes from an adult who was a healthcare worker with PCR-confirmed SARS-CoV-2 infection or an uninfected control (not recorded which). CDR3s leave out the opening cysteine and the closing phenylalanine or tryptophan.

J gene | V gene | CDR3 protein
TRBJ2-1 | TRBV2 | ASTEWGSSYNEQF
TRBJ1-2 | TRBV12-3/TRBV12-4 | ASSFSRPGGYT
TRBJ2-1 | TRBV5-1 | ASSFLSGGYNEQF
TRBJ2-5 | TRBV11-1 | ASMGWQPGQETQY
TRBJ1-6 | TRBV7-9 | ASSRQGEVWSYNSPLH
TRBJ2-5 | TRBV28 | ASTPSSETQY
TRBJ2-3 | TRBV6-6 | ASSYLAGLADTQY
TRBJ2-1 | TRBV20-1 | SARDQVYNEQF
TRBJ2-3 | TRBV12-3/TRBV12-4 | ASRTGTSGGATDTQY
TRBJ1-4 | TRBV14 | ASSQGLGTTATNEKLF
TRBJ1-1 | TRBV29-1 | SAHRGLTEAF
TRBJ2-1 | TRBV10-3 | ATAPSGGLNEQF
TRBJ1-5 | TRBV6-5 | ASSPGRERSNQPQH
TRBJ2-1 | TRBV3-1 | ASSQVAGGGISEQF
TRBJ2-7 | TRBV20-1 | SARPPNRGQTYEQY
TRBJ2-7 | TRBV11-2 | ASSLLPSGGPLSYEQY
TRBJ1-5 | TRBV28 | ASSLESQIDQPQH
TRBJ2-1 | TRBV6-5 | ASSPRQGSKSYNEQF
TRBJ2-7 | TRBV7-9 | ASSGETGSYYEQY
TRBJ2-7 | TRBV30 | AWSRYQTSGSGGQY
TRBJ2-1 | TRBV12-3/TRBV12-4 | ASSKRQGSNEQF
TRBJ1-2 | TRBV21-1 | ASSKGHGYGYT
TRBJ2-7 | TRBV4-2 | ASSQESYEQY
TRBJ2-2 | TRBV5-1 | ASSINTGELF
TRBJ2-1 | TRBV11-2 | ASSPGLAGSSYNEQF
TRBJ1-1 | TRBV28 | ASSSDTWNTEAF